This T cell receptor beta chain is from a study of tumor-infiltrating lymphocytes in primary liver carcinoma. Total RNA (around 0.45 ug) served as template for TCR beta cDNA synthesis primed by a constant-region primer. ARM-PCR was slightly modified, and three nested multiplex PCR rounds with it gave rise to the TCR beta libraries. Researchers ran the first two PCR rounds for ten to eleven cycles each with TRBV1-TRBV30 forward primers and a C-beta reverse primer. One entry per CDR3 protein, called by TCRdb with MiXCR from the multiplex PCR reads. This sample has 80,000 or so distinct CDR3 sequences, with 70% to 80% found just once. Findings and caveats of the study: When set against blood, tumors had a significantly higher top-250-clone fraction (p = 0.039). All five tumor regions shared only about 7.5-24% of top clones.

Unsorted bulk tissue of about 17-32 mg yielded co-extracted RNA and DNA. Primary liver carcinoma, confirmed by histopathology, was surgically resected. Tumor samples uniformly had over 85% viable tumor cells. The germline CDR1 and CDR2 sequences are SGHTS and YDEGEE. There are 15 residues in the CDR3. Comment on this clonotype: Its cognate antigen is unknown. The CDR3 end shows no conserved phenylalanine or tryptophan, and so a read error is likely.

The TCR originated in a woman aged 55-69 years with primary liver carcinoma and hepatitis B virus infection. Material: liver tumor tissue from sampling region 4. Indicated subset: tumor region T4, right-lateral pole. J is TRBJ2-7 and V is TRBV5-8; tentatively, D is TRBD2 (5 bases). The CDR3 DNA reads TGTGTAAGCAGCGACCGAAGTAAGCGGAGCAACGAGCAGTACTTA. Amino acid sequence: CVSSDRSKRSNEQYL.